This entry lists 29 T cell receptor beta chains sequenced from one sample in a study of OX40 agonist ivuxolimab in advanced cancers. The repertoire was sequenced with immunoSEQ multiplex PCR; TCRdb's copy has only in-frame clones and lacks some. The data hold about 120,000 clones, with 85% to 90% observed a single time. Specimen: CD4+ or CD8+ T cells sorted from blood, collected in a trial of the OX40 agonist ivuxolimab. The receptors come from an adult with an advanced solid tumor such as melanoma, head and neck, liver or kidney cancer.

The chain couples TRBV5-4 to TRBJ2-3, with TRBD1 matching over 7 bases. The CDR3 runs 13 residues. Trimming cost V 2 bases and J 3 bases; bases outside gene matches: 0. Germline V CDR1 and CDR2: SGHNT, YYREEE (reference sequence). The CDR3 nucleotides read TGTGCCAGCAGCTTACAGGGGACAGATACGCAGTATTTT. Its translation: CASSLQGTDTQYF.

This chain connects TRBV4-3 to TRBJ2-1, with a possible D match to TRBD2 (5 bases). CDR1 LGHNA and CDR2 YSLEER come from the germline V gene. V lost 3 bases to trimming and J lost 10 bases, with 10 bases between them. CDR3 length equals 12 residues. The CDR3 region has the DNA TGCGCCAGCAGCCACGTCGGGATGGAGCAGTTCTTC. It yields the protein CASSHVGMEQFF.

The chain combines TRBV15 with TRBJ1-2; D is undetermined. Per the germline V gene, CDR1 is LNHNV and CDR2 is YYDKDF (reference sequence). The CDR3 is 13 residues long. The V gene lost 2 bases and the J gene lost 8 bases, with 12 bases spanning the gap. The CDR3 sequence is CATSRLGLGGYTF. The CDR3 DNA reads TGTGCCACCAGCAGATTAGGCTTGGGAGGCTACACCTTC.

The chain carries TRBV9 and TRBJ2-5; 9 nucleotides line up with TRBD1. The CDR3 length is 15 residues. J was trimmed by 5 bases and V by 4 bases; bases with no gene match: 9. Germline assignment: CDR1 SGDLS and CDR2 YYNGEE. CDR3 nucleotides: TGTGCCAGCAGCCAAGGGACAGGGTTGAGTGAGACCCAGTACTTC. The encoded protein is CASSQGTGLSETQYF.

In DNA form, the CDR3 reads TGTGCCAGCAGCCCGACGGGGCTGAATGGCTACACCTTC. It codes for CASSPTGLNGYTF. V is TRBV25-1 and J is TRBJ1-2; D is possibly TRBD1 (5 bases). This CDR3 is 13 amino acids long. The germline V gene has CDR1 MGHDK and CDR2 SYGVNS. Trimming removed 6 bases from V and 6 bases from J, with 14 bases in between.

This chain joins TRBV5-4 and TRBJ2-1; 9 bases line up with TRBD2. This CDR3 region has 14 residues. Looked up from germline, CDR1 is SGHNT and CDR2 is YYREEE (reference sequence). The J segment lost 4 bases and the V segment lost 4 bases, leaving 3 bases of the junction unmatched. CDR3 loop: CASSPTSGYNEQFF. The CDR3, as DNA: TGTGCCAGCAGCCCGACTAGCGGTTACAATGAGCAGTTCTTC.

The V call is TRBV6-4, the J call TRBJ1-1; 7 nucleotides line up with TRBD1. From germline, CDR1 is MRHNA and CDR2 SNTAGT. Trimming cost V 6 bases and J 5 bases; bases outside gene matches: 12. The CDR3 runs 15 residues. The CDR3 spells CASRPETGMGTEAFF. DNA of the CDR3: TGTGCCAGCAGACCCGAGACAGGGATGGGGACTGAAGCTTTCTTT.

The chain joins TRBV18 to TRBJ2-6; TRBD1 might be the D (5 bases). Trimming took 2 bases from V and 1 from J, leaving 12 bases between them. Germline V gene lookup returns CDR1 KGHSH and CDR2 LQKENI. This CDR3 contains 17 residues. This CDR3 is CASSPSRASSGANVLTF. The DNA of the CDR3 is TGTGCCAGCTCACCAAGCAGGGCTAGTTCTGGGGCCAACGTCCTGACTTTC.

The J gene is TRBJ2-7, the V gene TRBV6-6, with a possible D match to TRBD1 (6 bases). The germline CDR1 and CDR2 sequences are MNHNY and SVGAGI (reference sequence). Trimming stripped 2 bases from V and 6 bases from J, with 11 bases between. This CDR3 contains 13 residues. The CDR3 loop reads CASSYNRVGEQYF. CDR3 DNA: TGTGCCAGCAGTTACAACAGGGTGGGCGAGCAGTACTTC.

The rearrangement links TRBV4-3 to TRBJ1-6; 7 bases match TRBD1. The CDR3 has 15 residues. Germline V gives CDR1 LGHNA, CDR2 YSLEER. V trimming: 1 base; J trimming: 7 bases; junction bases outside the gene matches: 4. In nucleotides, the CDR3 is TGCGCCAGCAGCCAAGCCGGGACAGCCAATTCACCCCTCCACTTT. Translated: CASSQAGTANSPLHF.

The chain has TRBV9 and TRBJ2-2, with D perhaps TRBD1 (6 bases). Germline lookup yields CDR1 SGDLS and CDR2 YYNGEE. The V end lost 4 bases, the J end lost 2 bases, and 15 bases lay between the germline ends. This CDR3 is 16 amino acids long. The CDR3 DNA reads TGTGCCAGCAGCACCTATGACAGGACTAACACCGGGGAGCTGTTTTTT. Encoded protein: CASSTYDRTNTGELFF. The whole variable domain, remainder taken from reference TRBV9 and TRBJ2-2, is DSGVTQTPKHLITATGQRVTLRCSPRSGDLSVYWYQQSLDQGLQFLIQYYNGEERAKGNILERFSAQQFPDLHSELNLSSLELGDSALYFCASSTYDRTNTGELFFGEGSRLTVL.

This chain connects TRBV2 to TRBJ2-4, with a tentative D call TRBD1 (6 bases). Trimming stripped 7 bases from V and 0 bases from J, with 7 bases between. This CDR3 is 13 amino acids long. Germline CDR1 is SNHLY and CDR2 is FYNNEI. The CDR3 protein is CASTGVAKNIQYF. In DNA, the CDR3 is TGTGCCAGCACAGGGGTAGCCAAAAACATTCAGTACTTC.

CDR3 in DNA: TGTGCCAGCACCTTCGGGACAGGCCCTCACGAGCAGTACTTC. Its protein product is CASTFGTGPHEQYF. The chain has TRBV7-8 and TRBJ2-7, with 8 bases that match TRBD1. This CDR3 spans 14 amino acids. Losses at the gene ends were 7 bases for V and 5 bases for J; bases not matched to a gene: 10. Germline CDR1 is SGHVS and CDR2 is FQNEAQ.

The sample holds one count of this clone. V gene TRBV5-1 combines with J gene TRBJ2-1, with TRBD2 matching 12 bases. V was clipped by 2 bases and J by 5 bases; unmatched bases: 2. This CDR3 is built from 15 residues. Germline CDR1 and CDR2: SGHRS and YFSETQ. In nucleotides, the CDR3 is TGCGCCAGCAGCTTACTAGCGGGGGGCAACAATGAGCAGTTCTTC. Translating gives CASSLLAGGNNEQFF.

The chain is built from TRBV6-5 and TRBJ2-7; possible D gene TRBD1, 5 bases. V was trimmed by 6 bases and J by 1 base, leaving 10 bases between them. Germline assignment: CDR1 MNHEY and CDR2 SVGAGI. The CDR3 has 13 amino acids. CDR3 DNA: TGTGCCAGCAGGTCGACAGATTCCTACGAGCAGTACTTC. Amino acid sequence: CASRSTDSYEQYF.

The genes are TRBV23-1 and TRBJ2-7; D remains unclear. TRBV23-1 is flagged as an ORF with uncertain function. CDR3 size: 12 residues. V was cut by 8 bases and J by 6 bases, with 14 bases left in between. CDR3 loop: CASSQVRCEQYF. The CDR3 DNA follows: TGCGCCAGCTCGCAGGTTCGGTGCGAGCAGTACTTC.

The chain has TRBV7-9 and TRBJ1-2; tentative D call: TRBD1 (6 bases). This CDR3 has 13 residues. Germline CDR1 and CDR2: SEHNR and FQNEAQ (reference sequence). The V end lost 5 bases, the J end lost 6 bases, and 13 bases lay between the germline ends. CDR3 loop: CASSPPGADGYTF. DNA of the CDR3: TGTGCCAGCAGCCCTCCGGGGGCGGATGGCTACACCTTC.

The gene calls are TRBV10-3 and TRBJ2-2; 7 bases agree with TRBD1. The germline CDR1 and CDR2 sequences are ENHRY and SYGVKD. This CDR3 comprises 15 residues. The ends lost 4 bases at V and 5 bases at J; junction bases unmatched: 7. This CDR3 reads CAISGWDRRTGELFF. CDR3 sequence (DNA): TGTGCCATCAGTGGATGGGACAGAAGGACCGGGGAGCTGTTTTTT.

The V and J genes are TRBV28 and TRBJ1-2; 9 positions match TRBD1. With 7 bases clipped from V and 7 bases from J, the junction kept 7 bases outside the gene matches. Germline-derived CDR1 and CDR2 are MDHEN and SYDVKM. This CDR3 is built from 13 residues. The CDR3 protein is CASTTGQGSGYTF. CDR3 bases: TGTGCCAGCACTACGGGACAGGGTAGTGGCTACACCTTC.

V usage is TRBV18 and J usage is TRBJ2-1; TRBD2 matches at 7 bases. The CDR3 is 14 residues long. Germline assignment: CDR1 KGHSH and CDR2 LQKENI. J was trimmed by 4 bases and V by 4 bases; bases with no gene match: 4. Here the CDR3 reads CASSQTGLYNEQFF. CDR3 nucleotide sequence: TGTGCCAGCTCACAAACGGGACTATACAATGAGCAGTTCTTC.

This chain connects TRBV7-2 to TRBJ1-1; 7 bases line up with TRBD1. The germline CDR1 and CDR2 sequences are SGHTA and FQGNSA. The CDR3 is 15 residues long. The J segment lost 2 bases and the V segment lost 5 bases, leaving 8 bases of the junction unmatched. In nucleotides, the CDR3 is TGTGCCAGCAGCCGGGACAGAGGATCAAACACTGAAGCTTTCTTT. Residues: CASSRDRGSNTEAFF.

This clone was picked up one time. The chain carries TRBV6-5 and TRBJ1-3; D uncertain. This CDR3 spans 14 amino acids. Germline CDR1 MNHEY, CDR2 SVGAGI. Deletions cut 6 bases from V and 0 bases from J, with 9 bases between. The CDR3 DNA follows: TGTGCCAGCAGCCTGGGAAACTCTGGAAACACCATATATTTT. Its protein product is CASSLGNSGNTIYF.

The V gene is TRBV28, the J gene TRBJ2-7; D remains unclear. The length of the CDR3 is 12 residues. With 6 bases removed from V and 2 bases from J, the gap between germline ends came to 8 bases. The germline V gene has CDR1 MDHEN and CDR2 SYDVKM. CDR3 in amino acids: CASSLVTYEQYF. The CDR3 region has the DNA TGTGCCAGCAGCCTTGTTACCTACGAGCAGTACTTC.

The genes are TRBV18 and TRBJ1-2, with 9 bases matching TRBD1. The V gene end was trimmed by 6 bases and the J gene end by 3 bases; junction bases not matched to a gene: 5. This CDR3 has 14 residues. The V gene's germline CDR1 is KGHSH and CDR2 LQKENI. CDR3 sequence (DNA): TGTGCCAGCTCCCCGGGACAGGGCTACTATGGCTACACCTTC. It encodes CASSPGQGYYGYTF. Using reference TRBV18 and TRBJ1-2 for the parts outside the CDR3, the full variable domain is NAGVMQNPRHLVRRRGQEARLRCSPMKGHSHVYWYRQLPEEGLKFMVYLQKENIIDESGMPKERFSAEFPKEGPSILRIQQVVRGDSAAYFCASSPGQGYYGYTFGSGTRLTVV.

This clone was detected a few times. The genes are TRBV30 and TRBJ2-7; 9 bases are shared with TRBD1. CDR3 length: 14 residues. Germline values: CDR1 GTSNPN, CDR2 SVGIG (reference sequence). The V segment lost 5 bases and the J segment 2 bases; nucleotides outside the gene matches: 7. The CDR3 region has the DNA TGTGCCTGGGAAATCCGGACAGGGGCCTACGAGCAGTACTTC. Amino acid sequence: CAWEIRTGAYEQYF.

The chain is built from TRBV28 and TRBJ1-1; 8 bases fit TRBD1. Germline V gene data show CDR1 as MDHEN and CDR2 as SYDVKM. The CDR3 consists of 14 residues. The V and J ends lost 4 bases and 9 bases, in that order; junction bases with no gene match: 10. CDR3 loop: CASSSGQGRTQAFF. In DNA form, the CDR3 reads TGTGCCAGCAGTTCCGGACAGGGTCGAACTCAAGCTTTCTTT.

This sequence joins TRBV28 and TRBJ1-5, with 9 bases matching TRBD1. CDR3 size: 14 residues. The V segment lost 3 bases and the J segment 4 bases; nucleotides outside the gene matches: 1. CDR1 MDHEN and CDR2 SYDVKM come from the germline V gene. CDR3 bases: TGTGCCAGCAGTTTCGGACAGGGGAATCAGCCCCAGCATTTT. This encodes CASSFGQGNQPQHF.

The chain links TRBV6-5 to TRBJ2-7; no definite D call. CDR3 length: 13 residues. V shed 6 bases and J shed 3 bases, with 12 bases lying between them. Germline lookup yields CDR1 MNHEY and CDR2 SVGAGI. CDR3 sequence reads: CASRAGFLYEQYF. Here the CDR3 DNA reads TGTGCCAGCAGGGCCGGGTTCCTCTACGAGCAGTACTTC.

V gene TRBV6-4 combines with J gene TRBJ2-2, with D possibly being TRBD1 (6 bases). Trimming left V 3 bases short and J 0 bases short, with 11 bases between. Germline CDR1 reads MRHNA; CDR2 reads SNTAGT. This CDR3 has 16 amino acids. Here the CDR3 DNA reads TGTGCCAGCAGTGATCAGGGGCCCCCGAACACCGGGGAGCTGTTTTTT. Protein: CASSDQGPPNTGELFF.